Listed below are T cell receptor beta chains from one sample, sequenced in a study of blood T cell repertoires in COVID-19. TCRdb's copy holds only in-frame clones and misses some; the assay was immunoSEQ multiplex PCR. The sample carries 95,000 to 120,000 clones, less than 75% recorded once. The sample comprised peripheral blood. These TCRs come from a woman aged 40 to 50 with acute or convalescent COVID-19. CDR3s include the opening cysteine and the closing phenylalanine or tryptophan. The D gene is left open where the match is weak. Not every row has a clone size; where given, it reads once, few, many or a size class.

clone_size: -
v_call: TRBV7-2
j_call: TRBJ2-3
d_call: -
cdr3_nt: TGTGCCAGCAGCATCAGGGAAGAAAGAGATACGCAGTATTTT
cdr3_aa: CASSIREERDTQYF

clone_size: -
v_call: TRBV30
j_call: TRBJ2-7
d_call: -
cdr3_nt: TGTGCCTGGAGTAACGGACACGGGTACGAGCAGTACTTC
cdr3_aa: CAWSNGHGYEQYF

clone_size: -
v_call: TRBV28
j_call: TRBJ2-7
d_call: TRBD1
cdr3_nt: TGTGCCAGCAGTCCAAACCCACCCCGGACAGGGAACGAGCAGTACTTC
cdr3_aa: CASSPNPPRTGNEQYF

clone_size: -
v_call: TRBV7-2
j_call: TRBJ1-1
d_call: -
cdr3_nt: TGTGCCAGCAGCCCCCAGATAGGGAGGGGGAACACTGAAGCTTTCTTT
cdr3_aa: CASSPQIGRGNTEAFF

clone_size: -
v_call: TRBV19
j_call: TRBJ2-1
d_call: -
cdr3_nt: TGTGCCAGTAGTATAGTTGTATATGAGCAGTTCTTC
cdr3_aa: CASSIVVYEQFF

clone_size: -
v_call: TRBV4-3
j_call: TRBJ2-5
d_call: TRBD2
cdr3_nt: TGCGCCAGCAGCCAAACCGGGGCGGGGGGAGAGACCCAGTACTTC
cdr3_aa: CASSQTGAGGETQYF

clone_size: -
v_call: TRBV28
j_call: TRBJ1-2
d_call: TRBD1
cdr3_nt: TGTGCCAGCAGTCCCCTGGAGGGGGCGAGTGGCTACACCTTC
cdr3_aa: CASSPLEGASGYTF

clone_size: -
v_call: TRBV10-2
j_call: TRBJ2-7
d_call: -
cdr3_nt: TGCGCCAGCAGTGAGGAGGGTACAATGGATTACGAGCAGTACTTC
cdr3_aa: CASSEEGTMDYEQYF

clone_size: -
v_call: TRBV7-2
j_call: TRBJ2-5
d_call: -
cdr3_nt: TGTGCCAGCAGCTCGCTCGAGAGGGAAGAGACCCAGTACTTC
cdr3_aa: CASSSLEREETQYF

clone_size: -
v_call: TRBV5-1
j_call: TRBJ2-2
d_call: -
cdr3_nt: TGCGCCAGCAGCGAACAGGGAAGGGACACCGGGGAGCTGTTTTTT
cdr3_aa: CASSEQGRDTGELFF

clone_size: once
v_call: TRBV11-2
j_call: TRBJ2-5
d_call: -
cdr3_nt: TGTGCCAGCAGCCTGCAGTCTCGGGGCCAAGAGACCCAGTACTTC
cdr3_aa: CASSLQSRGQETQYF

clone_size: -
v_call: TRBV28
j_call: TRBJ1-5
d_call: -
cdr3_nt: TGTGCCAGCCAAGGGGGAACGAGCAATCAGCCCCAGCATTTT
cdr3_aa: CASQGGTSNQPQHF

clone_size: -
v_call: TRBV3-1/TRBV3-2
j_call: TRBJ2-1
d_call: TRBD2
cdr3_nt: TGTGCCAGCAGCCGGACTAGCGGGGGGGAAGGTGAGCAGTTCTTC
cdr3_aa: CASSRTSGGEGEQFF

clone_size: -
v_call: TRBV5-1
j_call: TRBJ2-2
d_call: -
cdr3_nt: TGCGCCAGCAGCTTGGCCGACACCGGGGAGCTGTTTTTT
cdr3_aa: CASSLADTGELFF